The clone carrying this T cell receptor beta chain was counted only a few times. Its specificity is unknown. The data were taken from a study of shared clonotypes between healthy human individuals. In the study overall: CD8 memory received one plate per donor, CD8 naive two, CD4 memory three and CD4 naive three.

Assay used: immunoSEQ multiplex PCR; TCRdb lists only in-frame clones, some missing. The sample records about 660,000 clones, 74% being singletons. The CDR3 covers 18 residues. Trimming at V came to 4 bases and at J to 4 bases, leaving 17 bases not matched to a gene. General observations from the study: Exclusively blood specimens were collected; tissue repertoires likely differ.

The clonotype was recovered from a woman in her thirties in good health. The sequenced sample consisted of memory CD4+ T cells sorted from blood. The subset is: CD45RA-negative fraction. This sequence joins TRBV5-3 and TRBJ2-5, with 9 bases aligning to TRBD2. TRBV5-3 is an open reading frame whose function is uncertain. The CDR3 DNA follows: TGTGCCAGAAGCCCCCCCGGGACTAGCACCCACTCTCGAGAGACCCAGTACTTC. As protein: CARSPPGTSTHSRETQYF.